Following are 25 T cell receptor beta chains from one sample sequenced in a study of neurological immune-mediated disorders. TCRdb reprocessed the 5' RACE reads with MiXCR, giving one entry per CDR3 protein. In the table there are about 46,000 distinct CDR3 sequences, 4.5% of which are singletons. The material sequenced was PBMCs. Every receptor here comes from a woman aged 55 to 70 with multiple sclerosis.

This clonotype occurred a few times. The chain couples TRBV7-2 to TRBJ2-7, with TRBD1 identical over 9 bases. Looked up from germline, CDR1 is SGHTA and CDR2 is FQGNSA. Losses at the gene ends were 2 bases for V and 4 bases for J; bases not matched to a gene: 3. The CDR3 runs 14 residues. The CDR3 reads CASSLMGQGYEQYF. The CDR3 DNA reads TGTGCCAGCAGCTTAATGGGACAGGGTTACGAGCAGTACTTC.

This chain uses TRBV7-2 with TRBJ2-3; D assignment may be TRBD1 or TRBD2 (5 bases each). In germline, CDR1 is SGHTA, CDR2 FQGNSA. This CDR3 spans 15 amino acids. The V and J ends lost 5 bases and 2 bases respectively, with 14 bases between them. The CDR3 is CASSPSGTNTDTQYF. The CDR3, as DNA: TGTGCCAGCAGCCCTTCTGGGACCAACACAGATACGCAGTATTTT.

This clonotype was detected ten times or more. This sequence joins TRBV12-3 or TRBV12-4 and TRBJ2-3; perhaps TRBD1 as D (5 bases). CDR3 size: 15 residues. Trimming cost V 4 bases and J 6 bases, with 17 bases left between them. CDR3: CASSSYLDSHDTQYF. The DNA for the CDR3 is TGTGCCAGCAGTTCCTACCTTGACAGTCATGATACGCAGTATTTT.

This clonotype was seen ten or more times. The chain has TRBV20-1 and TRBJ2-6, with unresolved D. This CDR3 has 12 residues. Trimming pared 6 bases from V and 4 bases from J, leaving 7 bases between. Germline V gene sequence: CDR1 DFQATT, CDR2 SNEGSKA (reference sequence). The CDR3 loop reads CSAPRGANVLTF. CDR3 nucleotides: TGCAGTGCCCCTAGGGGGGCCAACGTCCTGACTTTC.

This clonotype was found many times. The chain is built from TRBV10-3 and TRBJ2-3, with 9 bases matching TRBD1. J lost 2 bases, V lost 8 bases, and 8 bases had no gene match. CDR1 and CDR2 (germline): ENHRY, SYGVKD. The CDR3 has 15 amino acids. CDR3 nucleotide sequence: TGTGCCATCTCGGAGGGGACAGGGAACACAGATACGCAGTATTTT. Protein sequence: CAISEGTGNTDTQYF.

This clonotype was recorded many times. The genes are TRBV11-2 and TRBJ2-7; D may correspond to TRBD1 or TRBD2 (5 bases each). Trimming took 8 bases from V and 3 from J, leaving 14 bases between them. Germline V gene sequence: CDR1 SGHAT, CDR2 FQNNGV. The CDR3 extends over 13 amino acids. For the CDR3, the DNA is TGTGCCAGCCTCCCCGATGGGGGCTACGAGCAGTACTTC. Translating it yields CASLPDGGYEQYF.

The sample holds many counts of this clonotype. V is TRBV7-3 and J is TRBJ2-2; D ambiguous. The germline CDR1 and CDR2 sequences are SGHTA and FQGTGA. CDR3 size: 16 residues. The V end lost 1 base, the J end lost 1 base, and 10 bases lay between the germline ends. This CDR3 reads CASSLMPGQNTGELFF. Here the CDR3 DNA reads TGTGCCAGCAGCTTAATGCCGGGCCAGAACACCGGGGAGCTGTTTTTT.

This clonotype was found many times. The chain links TRBV29-1 to TRBJ2-1; D remains ambiguous. The CDR3 covers 12 residues. CDR1 and CDR2 (germline): SQVTM, ANQGSEA. V was clipped by 0 bases and J by 8 bases, with 8 bases between them. The CDR3 sequence is CSVEDPRDEQFF. CDR3 in DNA: TGCAGCGTTGAAGATCCCCGGGATGAGCAGTTCTTC.

There are many counts of this clonotype. The chain links TRBV28 to TRBJ2-5; weak D call: TRBD2 (6 bases). Trimming stripped 2 bases from V and 5 bases from J, with 12 bases between. CDR3 size: 14 residues. Germline CDR1 reads MDHEN; CDR2 reads SYDVKM. The CDR3 loop is CASSLHWGVETQYF. The CDR3 DNA reads TGTGCCAGCAGTTTACACTGGGGGGTCGAGACCCAGTACTTC.

The chain couples TRBV6-5 to TRBJ1-2; 7 positions agree with TRBD1. CDR3 length: 14 amino acids. J was trimmed by 4 bases and V by 4 bases; bases with no gene match: 6. Germline V gene data show CDR1 as MNHEY and CDR2 as SVGAGI. The CDR3 nucleotides read TGTGCCAGCAGTTCCGAGGGACAGACCTATGGCTACACCTTC. Translation gives CASSSEGQTYGYTF.

This clonotype occurred a few times. The chain employs TRBV10-3 and TRBJ2-1; D might be TRBD2 (7 bases). Germline V gives CDR1 ENHRY, CDR2 SYGVKD. The CDR3 extends over 16 amino acids. Trimming left V 4 bases short and J 5 bases short, with 18 bases between. The CDR3 loop is CAISGGGQGGNNEQFF. The CDR3 DNA is TGTGCCATCAGTGGGGGGGGCCAGGGAGGAAACAATGAGCAGTTCTTC.

This rearrangement joins TRBV2 to TRBJ1-5; D is perhaps TRBD1 (5 bases). The V gene lost 0 bases and the J gene lost 6 bases, with 15 bases spanning the gap. The length of the CDR3 is 16 residues. Per germline, CDR1 SNHLY and CDR2 FYNNEI. The CDR3 nucleotides read TGTGCCAGCAGTGAAGCGAGGCCAAAAAGGGGTCAGCCCCAGCATTTT. Its translation: CASSEARPKRGQPQHF.

This clonotype was counted at least ten times. This chain connects TRBV12-3 or TRBV12-4 to TRBJ2-5; 13 bases map to TRBD2. V gave up 7 bases and J gave up 2 bases; unmatched junction bases: 4. The CDR3 loop spans 15 amino acids. CDR3 nucleotide sequence: TGTGCCAGCACCCTACTAGCGGGGGGGCAAGAGACCCAGTACTTC. Translation gives CASTLLAGGQETQYF.

This clonotype came up many times. The chain is built from TRBV20-1 and TRBJ2-4; D is undetermined. V was cut by 0 bases and J by 5 bases, with 8 bases left in between. Germline CDR1 reads DFQATT; CDR2 reads SNEGSKA (reference sequence). The CDR3 is 13 residues long. The CDR3 DNA is TGCAGTGCTAGAGATGTCAGGCAAAACATTCAGTACTTC. It codes for CSARDVRQNIQYF.

This clonotype was seen repeatedly, ten times or more. The chain recombines TRBV20-1 with TRBJ2-3, with D hard to call. The V end lost 6 bases, the J end lost 2 bases, and 6 bases lay between the germline ends. Germline lookup yields CDR1 DFQATT and CDR2 SNEGSKA (reference sequence). CDR3 length: 11 amino acids. For the CDR3, the DNA is TGCAGTGCGGAAATCACAGATACGCAGTATTTT. The encoded protein is CSAEITDTQYF.

This clonotype was detected ten times or more. This chain joins TRBV6-4 and TRBJ2-7; D is undetermined. Germline assignment: CDR1 MRHNA and CDR2 SNTAGT. Trimming stripped 3 bases from V and 0 bases from J, with 9 bases between. This CDR3 has 14 amino acids. The CDR3 sequence: CASSESGSSYEQYV. CDR3 DNA sequence: TGTGCCAGCAGTGAGTCAGGCAGCTCCTACGAGCAGTACGTC.

This clonotype was detected many times. V gene TRBV3-1 combines with J gene TRBJ1-4; D unclear. The CDR3 runs 15 residues. CDR1 is LGHDT, CDR2 YNNKEL, per germline (reference sequence). Trimming took 3 bases from V and 2 from J, leaving 10 bases between them. CDR3 in amino acids: CASSHPVRTNEKLFF. The DNA of the CDR3 is TGTGCCAGCAGCCACCCAGTCAGGACTAATGAAAAACTGTTTTTT.

This clonotype was detected ten times or more. This chain links TRBV20-1 with TRBJ1-5; the D gene is possibly TRBD1 (6 bases). Per germline, CDR1 DFQATT and CDR2 SNEGSKA (reference sequence). V was cut by 3 bases and J by 9 bases, with 18 bases left in between. The CDR3 runs 14 residues. This CDR3 reads CSASFGGPRAPQHF. CDR3 coding DNA: TGCAGTGCTAGTTTCGGGGGGCCTAGGGCGCCCCAGCATTTT.

At least ten counts were recorded for this clonotype. This chain links TRBV3-1 with TRBJ1-2; possibly TRBD1 for D (6 bases). In germline, CDR1 is LGHDT, CDR2 YNNKEL (reference sequence). The CDR3 length is 19 residues. The germline V and J ends were trimmed by 3 bases and 2 bases, with 25 bases remaining between them. CDR3 DNA sequence: TGTGCCAGCAGCCATCCCCCCTCTCGGACAGTCTTCCTGAACTATGGCTACACCTTC. The encoded protein is CASSHPPSRTVFLNYGYTF.

In this sample, this clonotype turned up many times. CDR3 coding DNA: TGCAGCGCCCGCGGCTGGCTAGCGGGAACAGATACGCAGTATTTT. It encodes CSARGWLAGTDTQYF. The chain combines TRBV29-1 with TRBJ2-3, with 9 positions matching TRBD2. The length of the CDR3 is 15 residues. J gave up 3 bases and V 7 bases, and 11 bases lay outside the gene matches. CDR1 and CDR2 from the germline V gene are SQVTM and ANQGSEA.

The rearrangement links TRBV21-1 to TRBJ2-5; the D call of TRBD1 is as the table states it, not checked on the DNA. TRBV21-1 constitutes a pseudogene. This CDR3 spans 16 amino acids. The CDR3: CASSKSSRGPRETQYF. CDR3 bases: TGTGCCAGCAGCAAAAGCTCCAGGGGCCCCCGAGAGACCCAGTACTTC.

At least ten counts were recorded for this clonotype. The chain links TRBV15 to TRBJ1-1; the D gene is possibly TRBD1 (6 bases). The germline gives CDR1 LNHNV, CDR2 YYDKDF (reference sequence). V was shortened by 8 bases and J by 0 bases, with 10 bases between the two germline ends. The CDR3 covers 13 residues. The chain's CDR3 is CATGQIMNTEAFF. The DNA for the CDR3 is TGTGCCACCGGACAGATAATGAACACTGAAGCTTTCTTT.

This clonotype showed up many times. The rearrangement joins TRBV20-1 to TRBJ2-1; D unclear. The CDR3 spans 11 residues. Germline V gene sequence: CDR1 DFQATT, CDR2 SNEGSKA (reference sequence). Trimming left V 5 bases short and J 7 bases short, with 9 bases between. The DNA of the CDR3 is TGCAGTGCTTCCACCGAAAATGAGCAGTTCTTC. Its translation: CSASTENEQFF.

This clonotype came up many times. J is TRBJ2-7 and V is TRBV12-3 or TRBV12-4, with no clear D. With 1 base removed from V and 6 bases from J, the gap between germline ends came to 10 bases. CDR3 size: 13 residues. CDR3 loop: CASSLGGGLEQYF. DNA for the CDR3: TGTGCCAGCAGTTTAGGCGGTGGCCTCGAGCAGTACTTC.

Many counts were recorded for this clonotype. The rearrangement joins TRBV29-1 to TRBJ2-3; D is tentatively TRBD1 or TRBD2 (5 bases each). This CDR3 region has 13 residues. The V gene lost 7 bases and the J gene lost 5 bases, with 16 bases spanning the gap. CDR1 is SQVTM, CDR2 ANQGSEA, per germline. CDR3 residues: CSAPGTFGDTQYF. The CDR3 region has the DNA TGCAGCGCCCCGGGGACCTTCGGAGATACGCAGTATTTT.